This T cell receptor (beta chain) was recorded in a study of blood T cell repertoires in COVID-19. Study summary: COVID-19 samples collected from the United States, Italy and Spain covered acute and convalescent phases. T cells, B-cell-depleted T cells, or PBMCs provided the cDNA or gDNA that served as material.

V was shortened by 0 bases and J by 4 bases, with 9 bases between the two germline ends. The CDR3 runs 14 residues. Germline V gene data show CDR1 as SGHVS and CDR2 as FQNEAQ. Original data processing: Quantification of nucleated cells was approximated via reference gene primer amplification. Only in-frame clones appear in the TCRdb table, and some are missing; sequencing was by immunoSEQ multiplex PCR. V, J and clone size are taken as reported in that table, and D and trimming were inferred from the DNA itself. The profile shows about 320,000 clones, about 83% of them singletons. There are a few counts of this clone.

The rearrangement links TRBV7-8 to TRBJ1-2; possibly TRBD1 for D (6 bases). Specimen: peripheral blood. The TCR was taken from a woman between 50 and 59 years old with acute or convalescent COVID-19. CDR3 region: CASSLAEGGYGYTF. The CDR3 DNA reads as TGTGCCAGCAGCTTAGCGGAAGGGGGCTATGGCTACACCTTC.